These 9 T cell receptor beta chains were sequenced from one sample in a study of early stage breast cancer tumors. Libraries were prepared by immunoSEQ multiplex PCR; TCRdb keeps only in-frame clonotypes and omits some of them. The table has roughly 21,000 clones, about 78% seen once. Sequenced: blood. Receptors were obtained from a person aged 55 to 75 with breast cancer.

This clone was observed once. The chain recombines TRBV13 with TRBJ2-3; 8 bases map to TRBD2. The germline CDR1 and CDR2 sequences are PRHDT and FYEKMQ (reference sequence). The J segment lost 6 bases and the V segment lost 5 bases, leaving 19 bases of the junction unmatched. This CDR3 region has 18 residues. The CDR3 nucleotides are TGTGCCAGCAGCGCTCGAAGTGGGGCGGGGGGATCGGTGGATACGCAGTATTTT. As protein: CASSARSGAGGSVDTQYF.

The V gene is TRBV5-8, the J gene TRBJ2-5; tentatively, D is TRBD2 (5 bases). With 0 bases removed from V and 5 bases from J, the gap between germline ends came to 11 bases. In germline, CDR1 is SGHTS, CDR2 YDEGEE. The CDR3 covers 14 residues. CDR3 sequence (DNA): TGTGCCAGCAGCTTGGGGGGTCGAGGGGAGACCCAGTACTTC. Its protein product is CASSLGGRGETQYF.

The rearrangement uses TRBV15 and TRBJ1-4; D is unclear. The CDR3 is 14 amino acids. Germline V gene data show CDR1 as LNHNV and CDR2 as YYDKDF (reference sequence). Trimming pared 3 bases from V and 7 bases from J, leaving 12 bases between. For the CDR3, the DNA is TGTGCCACCAGCAGTAGGACGTTGGCTGAAAAACTGTTTTTT. This gives the protein CATSSRTLAEKLFF. Drawing the rest from reference TRBV15 and TRBJ1-4, the complete variable domain is DAMVIQNPRYQVTQFGKPVTLSCSQTLNHNVMYWYQQKSSQAPKLLFHYYDKDFNNEADTPDNFQSRRPNTSFCFLDIRSPGLGDTAMYLCATSSRTLAEKLFFGSGTQLSVL.

The chain employs TRBV27 and TRBJ2-1; possibly TRBD1 or TRBD2 for D (5 bases each). The CDR3 totals 16 residues. Trimming removed 3 bases at V and 4 bases at J, with 16 bases between. Germline CDR1 and CDR2: MNHEY and SMNVEV (reference sequence). CDR3 coding DNA: TGTGCCAGCAGTTTTAACCGGGGCAGCATATACAATGAGCAGTTCTTC. Translated: CASSFNRGSIYNEQFF.

This sequence joins TRBV2 and TRBJ2-2; 12 nucleotides line up with TRBD2. CDR3 length: 23 residues. Germline assignment: CDR1 SNHLY and CDR2 FYNNEI. The V segment lost 0 bases and the J segment 4 bases; nucleotides outside the gene matches: 21. In DNA, the CDR3 is TGTGCCAGCAGTGAAGCGCGCCCCCCCGGGCTAGCGGGAGGGATGGGGAGCACCGGGGAGCTGTTTTTT. This encodes CASSEARPPGLAGGMGSTGELFF.

The chain couples TRBV15 to TRBJ1-5, with D tentatively TRBD1 (5 bases). CDR3 length: 16 amino acids. From germline, CDR1 is LNHNV and CDR2 YYDKDF (reference sequence). Deletions cut 0 bases from V and 7 bases from J, with 16 bases between. The DNA of the CDR3 is TGTGCCACCAGCAGAGAGTATACCAGGGACGGACAGCCCCAGCATTTT. Its translation: CATSREYTRDGQPQHF.

J is TRBJ1-1 and V is TRBV19; D may be TRBD1 (5 bases). With 5 bases removed from V and 0 bases from J, the gap between germline ends came to 13 bases. This CDR3 spans 15 amino acids. CDR1 is LNHDA and CDR2 is SQIVND in the germline V gene (reference sequence). The CDR3 loop reads CASSRGGGMNTEAFF. The CDR3 DNA follows: TGTGCCAGTAGTCGTGGGGGGGGGATGAACACTGAAGCTTTCTTT.

The V and J genes are TRBV2 and TRBJ2-7, with D unclear. CDR1 and CDR2 (germline): SNHLY, FYNNEI. Trimming cost V 5 bases and J 4 bases, with 15 bases left between them. This CDR3 is built from 14 residues. The CDR3 DNA is TGTGCCAGCAGTATAAAAGTTGTGGGGTACGAGCAGTACTTC. Translating it yields CASSIKVVGYEQYF.

The CDR3, as DNA: TGTGCCAGCAGTTACTTGCGGGGGTCCTACGAGCAGTACTTC. The encoded protein is CASSYLRGSYEQYF. The chain is built from TRBV6-5 and TRBJ2-7, with 7 nucleotides matching TRBD2. The CDR3 is 14 amino acids. Losses at the gene ends were 1 base for V and 1 base for J; bases not matched to a gene: 1. CDR1 and CDR2 (germline): MNHEY, SVGAGI.